This paragraph covers one TCR beta chain sequence. The antigen it binds to is not known. Base quality data are lacking; no much larger clone is found one base away. The record originates from a study of T cells in Graves' hyperthyroidism and ophthalmopathy (dated by TCRdb to about 2019). About the study as a whole: Peripheral blood was sampled at the time of initial diagnosis, prior to any treatment. According to the paper, TCR Vbeta CDR3 sequencing was carried out on more than 120 peripheral blood samples, which came from over 40 ophthalmopathy, approximately 72 hyperthyroidism and about 17 progressor patients. Thyroid tissue and blood T-cell repertoires from more than 5 Graves' hyperthyroidism patients were also compared in the study. A discovery cohort of about 95 patients, 43 with Graves' ophthalmopathy and approximately 60 with stable Graves' hyperthyroidism, was used to find distinguishing TCR V-J signatures. Prospective prediction of ophthalmopathy was tested in an independent validation cohort consisting of 18 hyperthyroidism patients and some 17 patients who later progressed to ophthalmopathy. Following sampling, methimazole starting at 30 mg daily was given to hyperthyroidism patients, and high-dose intravenous methylprednisolone was given to ophthalmopathy patients. The approximately 100 discovery patients were randomly split 7:3 into training and test sets.

The V end gives up 4 bases and the J end 9 bases, leaving 9 bases in the junction not matched to a gene. The CDR3 has 14 amino acids, counting the end cysteine and phenylalanine. The retained sequence is limited to the CDR3, 42 bases, with the frame set at the first base. From the germline V gene (reference sequence), CDR1 is LNHDA and CDR2 is SQIVND. TCR beta CDR3 regions were amplified from RNA transcripts. For the first round of RT-PCR on the TCR CDR3, the HTBI primer set was used together with the Qiagen OneStep RT-PCR kit. A second multiplex PCR round built the libraries, followed by size selection and purification. Paired-end sequencing of the libraries was performed with 100 bp reads on an Illumina HiSeq2000. In the source study's methods: SOAPnuke was used to process the raw data, with reads discarded if the reads contained adapters or uncalled bases, had a mean Phred below 15, or lacked an exact constant-primer or identifier match. High-quality paired reads were merged using COPE v1.2.5, and each unique nucleotide sequence was defined as a clonotype. MiTCR v1.1 was used to align clonotypes to the IMGT TRBV, TRBD and TRBJ reference segments. The analysis was restricted to V-J combinations with a frequency above 0.0001, which together covered 99% to 99.2% of the repertoires. The TCS score was defined as F50 (clonal expansion) divided by E x V (chaos), with BLOSUM62-based TCRdist calculated between CDR3 peptides within each V-J. Welch's t-statistics and random forest reduced around 520 V-J features to fewer than 15, which were used in a naive Bayes classifier (R e1071). TCRdb reprocessed the public reads (quality trimming at Q25 with fastp, clone calling with MiXCR) and kept in-frame beta chains. When rows share a CDR3 protein, they turn into one entry using the most common DNA and genes. The V and J calls and clone size come from TCRdb's table, not from the authors' own analysis. This sample lists about 610,000 distinct CDR3 sequences; more than 15% were detected once. Jointly, the top ten make up more than 3% of the sample.

Ophthalmopathy patients had moderately to severely active disease, Clinical Activity Score of at least 3, NOSPECS grade of at least 4, and duration under 3 months. Any patient with an uncontrolled infection, another autoimmune disease, pregnancy or lactation was excluded. Diagnoses were based on clinical symptoms, serum thyroxine and TRAb, thyroid ultrasound and orbital computed tomography. PBMCs were separated from roughly 9.6 ml of fresh peripheral blood using Ficoll-Paque density gradient centrifugation. Total RNA was extracted with Trizol reagent, and quality was checked on an Agilent 2100 Bioanalyzer. What the authors observed across the whole study: Ophthalmopathy was separated from stable hyperthyroidism by a 13 V-J signature model, with around 88% sensitivity and roughly 81% specificity obtained in cross-validation and 80%/75% obtained in testing. During validation, the model predicted progression to ophthalmopathy a median of approximately 6 months ahead of onset, with around 70% sensitivity and less than 85% specificity. No statistical method was used to fix the sample size in advance, and group allocation was not hidden from the investigators. Most expanded thyroid clonotypes (frequency above 0.001) were also found in blood, which suggests that blood repertoires may mirror thyroid immune responses.

In this chain, TRBV19 is recombined with TRBJ2-1; 7 of the junction bases match TRBD1. Sequencing input: blood. This TCR was sampled from a woman aged 40 to 50 with Graves' ophthalmopathy. The CDR3 reads as follows: CASSTQTGQSEQFF. The DNA sequence follows: TGTGCCAGTAGTACCCAGACAGGGCAGAGTGAGCAGTTCTTC.